Sequencing of this T cell receptor (beta chain) was carried out in a study of cytomegalovirus exposure and HLA in healthy donors. Overall study: The 130 or so validation repertoires, a later analysis reported, used the same platform as the 700 or so repertoires from the first cohort.

The repertoire was sequenced with immunoSEQ multiplex PCR; TCRdb's copy has only in-frame clones and lacks some. The profile shows 55,000 to 75,000 clones, approximately 90% of them singletons. Trimming shortened V by 2 bases and J by 3 bases, and 14 bases separated the two germline ends. Germline V gene sequence: CDR1 SGHRS, CDR2 YFSETQ. This CDR3 spans 15 amino acids. On this clone itself: The antigen is unknown.

Findings and limits, study-wide: Most sequenced TCRs were rare (though some public TCRs occurred in many donors). The authors confirmed in vitro that a few CMV-associated chains were specific for CMV antigens. Altogether, some 160 TCR beta chains were recorded as cytomegalovirus-associated.

Input material: PBMCs. This sequence joins TRBV5-1 and TRBJ2-5; weak D call: TRBD1 (6 bases). This TCR was recovered from a man in his late teens or twenties in good health and CMV-seronegative. CDR3 residues: CASSLTGTPKETQYF. The CDR3 DNA is TGCGCCAGCAGCTTAACCGGGACACCAAAAGAGACCCAGTACTTC.